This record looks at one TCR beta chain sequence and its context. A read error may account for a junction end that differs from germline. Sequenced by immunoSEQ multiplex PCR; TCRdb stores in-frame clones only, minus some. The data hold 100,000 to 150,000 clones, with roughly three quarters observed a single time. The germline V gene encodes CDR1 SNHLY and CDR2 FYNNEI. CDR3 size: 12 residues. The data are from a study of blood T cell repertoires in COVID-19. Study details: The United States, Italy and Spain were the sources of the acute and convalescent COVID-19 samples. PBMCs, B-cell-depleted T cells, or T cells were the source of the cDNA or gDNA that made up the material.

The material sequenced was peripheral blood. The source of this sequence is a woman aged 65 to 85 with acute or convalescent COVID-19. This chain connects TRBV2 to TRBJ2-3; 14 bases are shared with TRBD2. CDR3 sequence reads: CASNPGLAGAFF. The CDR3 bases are TGTGCCAGCAACCCGGGACTAGCGGGGGCTTTTTTT.